The TCR beta chain under discussion was sequenced for a study of OX40 agonist ivuxolimab in advanced cancers. Study as a whole: Recorded diagnoses for dose-escalation patients were hepatocellular carcinoma, melanoma, renal cell or head and neck cancer.

Only in-frame clones appear in the TCRdb table, and some are missing; sequencing was by immunoSEQ multiplex PCR. In the table there are 90,000 or so clones, 92% of which are singletons. Germline CDR1 and CDR2: MRHNA and SNTAGT. V was trimmed by 6 bases and J by 1 base, leaving 13 bases between them. The CDR3 spans 15 residues. The study sampled blood at baseline, cycle 4 day 1, and cycle 7 day 1. Here the sequenced sample was CD4+ or CD8+ T cells sorted from blood, taken in a trial of the OX40 agonist ivuxolimab. V usage is TRBV6-4 and J usage is TRBJ2-1; D is uncertain. This receptor was obtained from an adult with an advanced solid tumor such as melanoma, head and neck, liver or kidney cancer. The CDR3 loop reads CASSQNPTSYNEQFF. The CDR3 DNA reads TGTGCCAGCAGCCAAAATCCCACTTCCTACAATGAGCAGTTCTTC.